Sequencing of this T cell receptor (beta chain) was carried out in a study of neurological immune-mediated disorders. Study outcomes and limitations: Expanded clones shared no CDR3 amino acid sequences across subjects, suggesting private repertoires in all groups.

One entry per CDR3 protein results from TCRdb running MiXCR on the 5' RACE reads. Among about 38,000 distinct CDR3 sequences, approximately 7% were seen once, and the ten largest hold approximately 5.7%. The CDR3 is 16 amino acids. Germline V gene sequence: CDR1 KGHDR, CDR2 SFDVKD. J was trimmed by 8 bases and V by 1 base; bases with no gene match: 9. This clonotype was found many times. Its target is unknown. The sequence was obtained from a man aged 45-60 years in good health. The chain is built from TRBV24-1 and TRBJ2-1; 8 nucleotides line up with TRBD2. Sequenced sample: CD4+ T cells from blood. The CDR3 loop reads CATSDFTSGRADEQFF. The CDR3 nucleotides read TGTGCCACCAGTGATTTCACCAGCGGGAGAGCCGATGAGCAGTTCTTC.